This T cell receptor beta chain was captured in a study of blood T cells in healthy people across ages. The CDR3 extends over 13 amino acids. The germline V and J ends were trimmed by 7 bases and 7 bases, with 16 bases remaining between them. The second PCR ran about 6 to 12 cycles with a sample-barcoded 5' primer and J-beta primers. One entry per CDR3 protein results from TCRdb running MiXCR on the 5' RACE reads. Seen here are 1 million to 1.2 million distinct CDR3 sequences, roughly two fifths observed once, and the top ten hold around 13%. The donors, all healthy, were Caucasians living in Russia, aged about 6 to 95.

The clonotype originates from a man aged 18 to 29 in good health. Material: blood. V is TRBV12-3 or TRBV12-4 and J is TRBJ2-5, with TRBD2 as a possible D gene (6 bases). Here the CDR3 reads CASTSVLGGTQYF. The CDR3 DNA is TGTGCCAGCACATCGGTTCTGGGGGGGACCCAGTACTTC.